The 22 T cell receptor beta chains listed next were all sequenced from one sample in a study of T cells after yellow fever vaccination. TCRdb ran MiXCR on the 5' RACE reads and lists one entry per CDR3 protein. The sample shows some 560,000 distinct CDR3 sequences, roughly 17% of them seen only once. Here the sequenced sample was PBMCs, taken 5 days after the first yellow fever vaccination. These receptors all stem from a man younger than 35 who received the YFV17D yellow fever vaccine.

The V gene is TRBV5-1, the J gene TRBJ2-3; possibly TRBD1 for D (5 bases). CDR1 SGHRS and CDR2 YFSETQ come from the germline V gene. The CDR3 sequence is 16 residues long. Trimming removed 3 bases at V and 6 bases at J, with 20 bases between. The DNA for the CDR3 is TGCGCCAGCAGCTGGGGCTTAACCAGGGCGGAGGATACGCAGTATTTT. This gives the protein CASSWGLTRAEDTQYF.

CDR3: CASRSNYGYTF. CDR3 sequence (DNA): TGTGCCAGCAGGAGTAACTATGGCTACACCTTC. The J gene is TRBJ1-2, the V gene TRBV6-1; D gene uncertain. From germline, CDR1 is MNHNS and CDR2 SASEGT. Trimming removed 6 bases at V and 1 base at J, with 3 bases between. The CDR3 sequence is 11 residues long.

The chain combines TRBV11-2 with TRBJ1-4; 7 nucleotides line up with TRBD1. CDR1 SGHAT and CDR2 FQNNGV come from the germline V gene. This CDR3 is built from 16 residues. Trimming at V came to 5 bases and at J to 3 bases, leaving 9 bases not matched to a gene. The CDR3 loop reads CASSQHQGQPNEKLFF. For the CDR3, the DNA is TGTGCCAGCAGCCAGCACCAGGGACAGCCTAATGAAAAACTGTTTTTT.

This clonotype was found a few times. J is TRBJ2-2 and V is TRBV5-1, with a weak D call TRBD1 (5 bases). Trimming took 4 bases from V and 3 from J, leaving 13 bases between them. Looked up from germline, CDR1 is SGHRS and CDR2 is YFSETQ. The CDR3 covers 15 residues. CDR3 DNA: TGCGCCAGCAGCGCCAGGGTGCAGGACACCGGGGAGCTGTTTTTT. This gives the protein CASSARVQDTGELFF.

The chain carries TRBV9 and TRBJ2-1, with 7 bases aligning to TRBD2. Germline V lookup: CDR1 SGDLS, CDR2 YYNGEE. V dropped 7 bases and J dropped 3; count of bases not matched to a gene: 4. CDR3 length: 13 amino acids. The CDR3 nucleotides are TGTGCCAGCGGGGGGGGAATCTACAATGAGCAGTTCTTC. Its protein is CASGGGIYNEQFF.

This clonotype was observed at least ten times. This sequence joins TRBV11-2 and TRBJ2-7; possibly TRBD1 for D (5 bases). Germline assignment: CDR1 SGHAT and CDR2 FQNNGV. V lost 5 bases to trimming and J lost 3 bases, with 5 bases between them. The CDR3 covers 11 residues. CDR3 residues: CASSDSYEQYF. The CDR3, as DNA: TGTGCCAGCAGCGACAGCTACGAGCAGTACTTC. Looking up the rest from reference TRBV11-2 and TRBJ2-7 gives the full variable domain: EAGVAQSPRYKIIEKRQSVAFWCNPISGHATLYWYQQILGQGPKLLIQFQNNGVVDDSQLPKDRFSAERLKGVDSTLKIQPAKLEDSAVYLCASSDSYEQYFGPGTRLTVT.

This clonotype was seen ten or more times. This chain uses TRBV4-3 with TRBJ2-2; TRBD2 might be the D (7 bases). V was shortened by 4 bases and J by 7 bases, with 22 bases between the two germline ends. Germline V gives CDR1 LGHNA, CDR2 YSLEER. This CDR3 comprises 17 residues. CDR3 loop: CASSLLVGGGEGGELFF. DNA for the CDR3: TGCGCCAGCAGCCTCCTAGTAGGCGGGGGCGAGGGCGGGGAGCTGTTTTTT.

This clonotype was seen a few times. The chain has TRBV7-8 and TRBJ2-3, with 8 bases aligning to TRBD2. With V trimmed by 4 bases and J by 5 bases, 11 bases remained unmatched. Germline assignment: CDR1 SGHVS and CDR2 FQNEAQ. The CDR3 is made up of 16 amino acids. For the CDR3, the DNA is TGTGCCAGCAGCTCTACCCAGCGGGGGATTGGAGATACGCAGTATTTT. Its protein product is CASSSTQRGIGDTQYF.

Ten or more counts support this clonotype. The chain is built from TRBV12-3 or TRBV12-4 and TRBJ2-5; 7 bases fit TRBD1. This CDR3 region has 13 residues. Trimming removed 6 bases from V and 3 bases from J; junction bases left unmatched: 4. The CDR3 DNA is TGTGCCAGCAGCATCGGGACAGAAGAGACCCAGTACTTC. Translation gives CASSIGTEETQYF.

This clonotype was observed a handful of times. The J gene is TRBJ1-5, the V gene TRBV25-1, with a tentative D call TRBD1 (5 bases). Germline V CDR1 and CDR2: MGHDK, SYGVNS. The V end was cut by 1 base, the J end by 9 bases, with 13 bases between. The CDR3 sequence is 14 residues long. CDR3 bases: TGTGCCAGCAGTGAATCGGCGGGGACGCGGCCCCAGCATTTT. Amino acid sequence: CASSESAGTRPQHF. The variable domain in full, completed from reference TRBV25-1 and TRBJ1-5, reads EADIYQTPRYLVIGTGKKITLECSQTMGHDKMYWYQQDPGMELHLIHYSYGVNSTEKGDLSSESTVSRIRTEHFPLTLESARPSHTSQYLCASSESAGTRPQHFGDGTRLSIL.

This rearrangement joins TRBV19 to TRBJ1-1; the D is unclear. Germline CDR1 LNHDA, CDR2 SQIVND (reference sequence). The CDR3 is 14 amino acids. V lost 9 bases and J lost 3, with 17 bases in between. CDR3 sequence (DNA): TGTGCCAGCTTGAGGATGTCGTCGGACACTGAAGCTTTCTTT. Translation gives CASLRMSSDTEAFF. The whole variable domain, remainder taken from reference TRBV19 and TRBJ1-1, is DGGITQSPKYLFRKEGQNVTLSCEQNLNHDAMYWYRQDPGQGLRLIYYSQIVNDFQKGDIAEGYSVSREKKESFPLTVTSAQKNPTAFYLCASLRMSSDTEAFFGQGTRLTVV.

This clonotype has only a few counts. V gene TRBV12-3 or TRBV12-4 combines with J gene TRBJ2-3, with D perhaps TRBD1 (7 bases). The V and J ends lost 6 bases and 2 bases respectively, with 15 bases between them. The CDR3 loop spans 15 amino acids. In DNA, the CDR3 is TGTGCCAGCAGGCCCCAGGGGGGATTCACAGATACGCAGTATTTT. Encoded protein: CASRPQGGFTDTQYF.

The V gene is TRBV6-5, the J gene TRBJ1-5; 8 bases align to TRBD1. The V gene end was trimmed by 0 bases and the J gene end by 5 bases; junction bases not matched to a gene: 9. CDR3 length: 17 residues. Germline V gene sequence: CDR1 MNHEY, CDR2 SVGAGI. DNA of the CDR3: TGTGCCAGCAGTTACTCTCCTTTCAGGGGGCGCGATCAGCCCCAGCATTTT. Encoded protein: CASSYSPFRGRDQPQHF.

This clonotype showed up just a few times. The chain uses TRBV7-2 and TRBJ2-1; D is uncertain. CDR1 is SGHTA and CDR2 is FQGNSA in the germline V gene. The CDR3 consists of 13 residues. Trimming took 1 base from V and 14 from J, leaving 15 bases between them. As DNA, the CDR3 is TGTGCCAGCAGCTTAGACCACCCCGACTCTGAGTTCTTC. Translated: CASSLDHPDSEFF.

This clonotype was seen a few times. The chain recombines TRBV18 with TRBJ2-5, with unresolved D. The CDR3 spans 14 residues. Between the trimmed V and J ends, which lost 0 bases and 5 bases, there was a span of 10 bases. Germline lookup yields CDR1 KGHSH and CDR2 LQKENI. The CDR3 is CASSPPSRRETQYF. Written as DNA, the CDR3 is TGTGCCAGCTCACCACCCTCCCGGCGGGAGACCCAGTACTTC.

This clonotype was observed a few times. The chain employs TRBV11-2 and TRBJ2-5; TRBD2 matches at 7 bases. V shed 5 bases and J 2 bases; nucleotides not matched to a gene: 8. The CDR3 covers 15 residues. Germline values: CDR1 SGHAT, CDR2 FQNNGV. The CDR3 region has the DNA TGTGCCAGCAGCCCCTCCTGGGGGGGGCAAGAGACCCAGTACTTC. It encodes CASSPSWGGQETQYF.

Many counts were recorded for this clonotype. This chain uses TRBV7-2 with TRBJ2-3; D uncertain. This CDR3 is built from 15 residues. Germline lookup yields CDR1 SGHTA and CDR2 FQGNSA. Trimming shortened V by 1 base and J by 0 bases, and 8 bases separated the two germline ends. The CDR3 bases are TGTGCCAGCAGCTTAGGAGGTTTTAGCACAGATACGCAGTATTTT. It encodes CASSLGGFSTDTQYF.

A few counts support this clonotype. This chain joins TRBV6-5 and TRBJ2-7, with a tentative D call TRBD1 (6 bases). CDR1 and CDR2 from the germline V gene are MNHEY and SVGAGI. The CDR3 consists of 14 residues. V lost 0 bases, J lost 6 bases, and 12 bases lay in between. CDR3 in DNA: TGTGCCAGCAGTTACTCGGCAGGGGCGGTCGAGCAGTACGTC. This codes for CASSYSAGAVEQYV.

This chain uses TRBV7-3 with TRBJ2-1, with TRBD2 matching over 7 bases. Germline V gene data show CDR1 as SGHTA and CDR2 as FQGTGA. Trimming cost V 2 bases and J 8 bases; bases outside gene matches: 9. The CDR3 spans 15 residues. CDR3 loop: CASSLGGGFLDEQFF. The CDR3 coding sequence is TGTGCCAGCAGCTTAGGCGGGGGATTTTTGGATGAGCAGTTCTTC.

This chain joins TRBV13 and TRBJ2-7; D ambiguous. The CDR3 is 15 residues long. CDR1 is PRHDT and CDR2 is FYEKMQ in the germline V gene (reference sequence). The ends were cut back, 3 bases at V and 2 bases at J, with 14 bases in the middle. CDR3 sequence reads: CASSFNVGPAYEQYF. CDR3 nucleotide sequence: TGTGCCAGCAGCTTCAATGTGGGCCCCGCCTACGAGCAGTACTTC.

The chain has TRBV4-2 and TRBJ1-1; D may be TRBD1 (6 bases). CDR1 and CDR2 (germline): LGHNA, YNFKEQ. The length of the CDR3 is 17 residues. The ends were cut back, 0 bases at V and 5 bases at J, with 19 bases in the middle. Here the CDR3 DNA reads TGTGCCAGCAGCCAAGATGCGCAGGGGCAGGTGCGGACTGAAGCTTTCTTT. It yields the protein CASSQDAQGQVRTEAFF.

The chain links TRBV20-1 to TRBJ2-2; 8 nucleotides match TRBD2. Germline assignment: CDR1 DFQATT and CDR2 SNEGSKA (reference sequence). This CDR3 has 13 residues. Trimming removed 7 bases from V and 4 bases from J; junction bases left unmatched: 5. The CDR3 DNA follows: TGCAGTGGTCGGGGGGGCAGCACCGGGGAGCTGTTTTTT. Translating gives CSGRGGSTGELFF.